Presented here are 15 T cell receptor beta chains from one specimen sequenced in a study of post-analysis software for immune sequencing data. Study-level points and caveats: Comparison of patients with controls showed 5 or 6 TRBV segments more frequent in patients, TRBV5-6, TRBV5-1 and TRBV20-1 among them.

Every TCR beta cDNA library bore unique molecular identifiers. A single record per CDR3 protein comes from TCRdb applying MiXCR to the PCR reads. The data show 750,000 to 900,000 distinct CDR3 sequences, with 40% to 55% seen just once and approximately 4.4% held by the top ten. Their recognized antigens are unknown. The sequenced sample consisted of blood. Receptors were obtained from a girl aged 10 to 17 with multiple sclerosis.

The rearrangement links TRBV29-1 to TRBJ2-5; tentative D call: TRBD1 (6 bases). The J call may be incorrect, as the DNA end agrees better with TRBJ2-7. Germline V lookup: CDR1 SQVTM, CDR2 ANQGSEA. The CDR3 consists of 13 residues. The CDR3 DNA is TGCAGCGGCCTATGGGGGCTTGGTTCCGAGCAGTACTTC. Amino acids: CSGLWGLGSEQYF.

The chain employs TRBV6-1 and TRBJ1-5, with 9 bases that match TRBD1. The ends lost 10 bases at V and 6 bases at J; junction bases unmatched: 13. Per the germline V gene, CDR1 is MNHNS and CDR2 is SASEGT. The CDR3 sequence is 15 residues long. The CDR3 spells CANGPGTGIGQPQHF. The CDR3 DNA sequence: TGTGCCAACGGTCCCGGGACAGGGATTGGTCAGCCCCAGCATTTT.

The chain couples TRBV5-6 to TRBJ2-1; no definite D call. The V gene lost 4 bases and the J gene lost 3 bases, with 11 bases spanning the gap. There are 14 residues in the CDR3. The germline CDR1 and CDR2 sequences are SGHDT and YYEEEE. DNA of the CDR3: TGTGCCAGCAGCCGGCTAAAAAACTACAATGAGCAGTTCTTC. Protein sequence: CASSRLKNYNEQFF.

This clonotype has only a few counts. The chain joins TRBV7-9 to TRBJ2-5; D ambiguous. Trimming shortened V by 5 bases and J by 0 bases, and 13 bases separated the two germline ends. This CDR3 has 15 amino acids. Per the germline V gene, CDR1 is SEHNR and CDR2 is FQNEAQ (reference sequence). The CDR3 region is CASSPPTSNQETQYF. The CDR3 region has the DNA TGTGCCAGCAGCCCCCCGACATCAAACCAAGAGACCCAGTACTTC. The full variable domain, completed using reference TRBV7-9 and TRBJ2-5, is DTGVSQNPRHKITKRGQNVTFRCDPISEHNRLYWYRQTLGQGPEFLTYFQNEAQLEKSRLLSDRFSAERPKGSFSTLEIQRTEQGDSAMYLCASSPPTSNQETQYFGPGTRLLVL.

The chain carries TRBV7-2 and TRBJ2-5, with D possibly TRBD1 on 5 matching bases. Germline values: CDR1 SGHTA, CDR2 FQGNSA. This CDR3 has 13 amino acids. Trimming pared 3 bases from V and 11 bases from J, leaving 16 bases between. Here the CDR3 reads CASSFSDNYGQYF. The CDR3 DNA reads as TGTGCCAGCAGCTTCTCGGACAACTACGGGCAGTACTTC.

This clonotype came up a few times. V is TRBV7-2 and J is TRBJ2-3, with D hard to call. CDR3 length equals 15 residues. Trimming left V 1 base short and J 3 bases short, with 11 bases between. CDR1 SGHTA and CDR2 FQGNSA come from the germline V gene. CDR3 in DNA: TGTGCCAGCAGCTTAGGGCGTTTTCCGACAGATACGCAGTATTTT. It codes for CASSLGRFPTDTQYF. The full variable domain, in which reference TRBV7-2 and TRBJ2-3 provide the parts outside the CDR3, is GAGVSQSPSNKVTEKGKDVELRCDPISGHTALYWYRQSLGQGLEFLIYFQGNSAPDKSGLPSDRFSAERTGGSVSTLTIQRTQQEDSAVYLCASSLGRFPTDTQYFGPGTRLTVL.

This clonotype was counted between two and nine times. The chain joins TRBV6-6 to TRBJ2-1, with D uncertain. V lost 6 bases and J 5 bases, leaving 8 bases between the germline ends. Germline CDR1 is MNHNY and CDR2 is SVGAGI (reference sequence). The CDR3 loop spans 12 amino acids. In DNA, the CDR3 is TGTGCCAGCAGGTCCTTTAACAATGAGCAGTTCTTC. Residues: CASRSFNNEQFF.

The V call is TRBV20-1, the J call TRBJ1-1, with TRBD1 as a possible D gene (6 bases). Germline V CDR1 and CDR2: DFQATT, SNEGSKA (reference sequence). The CDR3 covers 10 residues. V gave up 6 bases and J gave up 11 bases, with 13 bases separating them. CDR3 amino acids: CSALMGAAFF. The CDR3, as DNA: TGCAGTGCCCTTATGGGGGCGGCTTTCTTT.

The J gene is TRBJ2-1, the V gene TRBV7-9; D tentatively reads TRBD1 or TRBD2 (5 bases each). The DNA matches TRBJ2-5 better at its end, which makes the J call doubtful. The CDR3 has 11 amino acids. Germline-derived CDR1 and CDR2 are SEHNR and FQNEAQ (reference sequence). The DNA of the CDR3 is TGTGCCAGCAGCCCAGGGAGGACCCAGTACTTC. Amino acids: CASSPGRTQYF.

In its sample, this clonotype was seen a few times. The V call is TRBV20-1, the J call TRBJ2-7; TRBD1 matches at 7 bases. With 4 bases clipped from V and 4 bases from J, the junction kept 4 bases outside the gene matches. Germline values: CDR1 DFQATT, CDR2 SNEGSKA (reference sequence). The CDR3 contains 12 residues. The chain's CDR3 is CSATNRGYEQYF. CDR3 DNA: TGCAGTGCTACCAACAGGGGTTACGAGCAGTACTTC.

This clonotype has only a few counts. Sequence at one end of the junction differs from germline and may be a read error. The rearrangement links TRBV20-1 to TRBJ2-7, with a weak D call TRBD2 (6 bases). Germline V gene lookup returns CDR1 DFQATT and CDR2 SNEGSKA (reference sequence). The CDR3 totals 12 residues. The CDR3 sequence is CRATGSYYEQYF. The CDR3 nucleotides read TGCAGGGCTACCGGGAGCTACTACGAGCAGTACTTC.

This chain uses TRBV14 with TRBJ2-7, with 7 bases aligning to TRBD1. This CDR3 is 16 amino acids long. The ends lost 0 bases at V and 5 bases at J; junction bases unmatched: 10. Germline V CDR1 and CDR2: SGHDN, FVKESK. CDR3 DNA sequence: TGTGCCAGCAGCCAAGATCCCAAGACAGGGTTTCACGAGCAGTACTTC. This gives the protein CASSQDPKTGFHEQYF.

With respect to this clonotype: One base away lies a much larger clone, so this may be a sequencing read error. J is TRBJ2-6 and V is TRBV7-9; unclear D gene. The CDR3 spans 13 residues. Looked up from germline, CDR1 is SEHNR and CDR2 is FQNEAQ (reference sequence). The germline V and J ends were trimmed by 7 bases and 0 bases, with 4 bases remaining between them. Here the CDR3 DNA reads TGTGCCAGCACCTACTCTGGGGCCAACGTCCTGACTTTC. It yields the protein CASTYSGANVLTF. The full variable domain, with the rest looked up from reference TRBV7-9 and TRBJ2-6, is DTGVSQNPRHKITKRGQNVTFRCDPISEHNRLYWYRQTLGQGPEFLTYFQNEAQLEKSRLLSDRFSAERPKGSFSTLEIQRTEQGDSAMYLCASTYSGANVLTFGAGSRLTVL.

The rearrangement links TRBV27 to TRBJ1-2; possibly TRBD1 for D (5 bases). The CDR3 is made up of 13 amino acids. Germline CDR1 MNHEY, CDR2 SMNVEV (reference sequence). V lost 4 bases, J lost 4 bases, and 10 bases lay in between. Written as DNA, the CDR3 is TGTGCCAGCAGTTCCAGGGTTAGCTATGGCTACACCTTC. Amino acid sequence: CASSSRVSYGYTF.

The CDR3 protein is CSASRVNGQHYEQYF. As DNA, the CDR3 is TGCAGTGCTAGTCGGGTCAACGGACAGCACTACGAGCAGTACTTC. The J gene is TRBJ2-7, the V gene TRBV20-1, with D tentatively TRBD1 (6 bases). V lost 3 bases to trimming and J lost 3 bases, with 18 bases between them. The CDR3 has 15 residues. Germline values: CDR1 DFQATT, CDR2 SNEGSKA (reference sequence).